This TCR beta chain is drawn from a study of blood T cells in healthy people across ages. Across the study: With template switching, about one barcoded beta molecule was captured per two T cells. The study's findings and limits: Among long-lived donors, naive CD4+ cells were more numerous and diversity higher than in aged donors.

A second PCR, run for about 7 to 11 cycles, used a sample-barcoded 5' primer plus a J-beta primer mix. In TCRdb, the 5' RACE reads were re-called with MiXCR into one record per CDR3 protein. The sample has around 1,800,000 distinct CDR3 sequences; roughly two fifths are singletons. Healthy Caucasian individuals from Russia aged roughly 6 to 90 served as donors. A remark on this clonotype: Its antigen is undetermined.

Trimming cost V 3 bases and J 7 bases, with 8 bases left between them. The CDR3 contains 12 residues. The germline gives CDR1 KGHDR, CDR2 SFDVKD. The clonotype comes from a human donor in good health. Sequencing was done on a sample of blood. This chain links TRBV24-1 with TRBJ1-2; no reliable D call. Here the CDR3 DNA reads TGTGCCACCAGTGATCCCTGTGGTGGCTACACCTTC. Its protein product is CATSDPCGGYTF.